The subject of this entry is one T cell receptor (beta chain). Its target antigen remains unknown. No per-base quality is available; no much larger clone lies one base away. This sample stems from a study of shared clonotypes between healthy human individuals (dated by TCRdb to 2018 to 2021). Background for the entire study: A few men and two women, aged 18 to 49 years, made up the cohort. To increase sequencing depth and limit assay-specific biases, TCR repertoire library preparation and sequencing were carried out by different laboratories using diverse techniques. Per donor, three plates each were used for CD4 naive and CD4 memory, two for CD8 naive, and one for CD8 memory. To estimate repertoire size and how much clonotypes are shared between individuals, the study performed deep sequencing of blood TCR repertoires from roughly five healthy adults. Per donor, leukapheresis produced somewhere between about 0.9 and 10 billion PBMCs. Points the paper makes about the study in general: Across four donors, roughly 5% of naive CD4, approximately 3.6% of naive CD8, 2.3% of memory CD4, and approximately 0.42% of memory CD8 clonotypes were shared. Higher generation probabilities were observed for clonotypes shared by all four sorted-subset donors than for non-shared clonotypes. Because the study included a small number of donors, the genetic and exposure-history diversity represented was limited. Rarefaction of sorted-subset datasets indicated incomplete sequencing despite the large sequencing depth. Pairwise subsampling indicated that sequencing depth was expected to affect the degree of clonotype sharing among donors. Naive subsets generally had larger estimated clonotype richness than memory subsets. Sampling was restricted to blood, and TCR repertoires in tissues likely differ from the TCR repertoires found in blood.

CD8 naive samples consisted of CD45RO-negative cells that were positively selected for CCR7, yielding a CD45RA+CCR7+ population without TemRA cells. The donors were healthy, HIV-negative adults who had no recently reported acute infections or vaccinations. Every donor was a Caucasian adult residing in Nashville, Tennessee, USA. Blood was collected by leukapheresis, and PBMCs were isolated by Ficoll-Histopaque density gradient centrifugation and then cryopreserved in liquid nitrogen vapor phase. Analytical flow cytometry was used to check the purity and quantity of every magnetically sorted T cell population. Genomic DNA was isolated from every sorted fraction and measured by UV absorbance on a Nanodrop 2000c. Using the deep immunoSEQ assay, multiplex PCR amplified TCR CDR3 regions from genomic DNA. Extracted genomic DNA from each cell subset was distributed evenly across all wells of several immunoSEQ 96-well plates, and each plate was treated as a replicate. For sorted subsets, about 0.2 ug genomic DNA, equal to some 28,000 T cell genomes, was loaded into each replicate PCR. Purified libraries were quantified with a Qubit 3.0 fluorometer, sized on a Bioanalyzer 2100, and re-quantified with the KAPA Library Quantification kit. Every immunoSEQ 96-well plate was sequenced on a separate single-read 150-cycle Illumina NextSeq 550 flow cell. Processing in the source paper ran as follows. Because only junctional sequences without quality scores were contained in the immunoSEQ output, filtering matching that applied to full-length reads could not be performed. Sequences were annotated with PyIR, a Python wrapper for IgBLAST v1.9, and V/J genes and CDR3 were assigned using IMGT germline references. Reads were removed for weak V/J assignments (E-value above 1e-6), missing CDR3, stop codons, out-of-frame junctions, or ambiguous translated residues. V3J clonotypes were defined as sequences sharing an identical inferred V gene, J gene, and CDR3 amino acid sequence. The percentage overlap between two repertoires was calculated by dividing the number of shared unique clonotypes by the size of the smaller repertoire. RTK rarefaction, the Chao1 estimator, and Recon v2.1 estimates of unobserved clonotypes were used to assess repertoire richness. OLGA was used to compute generation probabilities for all TCRbeta clonotypes that the gDNA method yielded from a few donors. TCRdb's version of the immuneACCESS table is confined to in-frame rearrangements and falls short of the full clone set. An unresolved V gene accounts for under half of the shortfall where checked; the remainder is of unknown origin. V and J calls plus clone size are reproduced from that table; the DNA served to infer D and trimming. For this sample there are around 2,000,000 clones; just under 95% appear just once. The ten largest clones capture roughly 1% of the sample.

Sequenced material: naive CD8+ T cells sorted from blood. The cell subset or site label on this specimen signifies: CD45RA+CCR7+. This receptor was taken from a man younger than 35 in good health.

The bases read TGCGCCAGCAGCCTCCTAGCGGGAGTAGGGGACACCGGGGAGCTGTTTTTT. Translated, this is CASSLLAGVGDTGELFF. The chain uses TRBV4-3 and TRBJ2-2, with 10 bases matching TRBD2. Taken from cysteine to phenylalanine, the CDR3 has 17 residues. The read is trimmed to its CDR3 DNA, 51 bases read in frame from base 1. For CDR1 and CDR2, the germline V gene lists LGHNA and YSLEER. Trimming accounts for 4 bases at V and 3 bases at J, while the number of junction bases matched to no gene is 8.